Shown below are 17 T cell receptor beta chains from a single sample sequenced in a study of T-cell reconstitution after alpha-beta-depleted transplantation in children. Unique molecular identifiers were incorporated during preparation of the TCRbeta library. TCRdb used MiXCR to reprocess the PCR reads, holding one entry per CDR3 protein. The table includes 500,000 to 650,000 distinct CDR3 sequences, roughly 10% detected once. The sequencing used PBMCs, mostly from graft donor cells, collected 180 days after TCRalphabeta/CD19-depleted stem cell transplant. The receptors stem from a female patient aged 2-10 years who had a stem cell transplant for aplastic anemia, so the T cells may come from the graft donor.

This clonotype was recorded a few times. J is TRBJ1-2 and V is TRBV9; D is unclear. CDR3 length: 14 amino acids. With 0 bases removed from V and 6 bases from J, the gap between germline ends came to 12 bases. Germline V lookup: CDR1 SGDLS, CDR2 YYNGEE. The CDR3 is CASSVGAVGNGYTF. CDR3 nucleotides: TGTGCCAGCAGCGTAGGGGCAGTGGGCAATGGCTACACCTTC.

This clonotype was found a few times. The gene calls are TRBV20-1 and TRBJ2-1; 9 nucleotides agree with TRBD2. There are 14 residues in the CDR3. V was pared by 6 bases and J by 9 bases, with 12 bases of the junction left unmatched. CDR1 and CDR2 (germline): DFQATT, SNEGSKA (reference sequence). The CDR3 reads CSALGEAGGFEQFF. CDR3 in DNA: TGCAGTGCCCTCGGCGAGGCGGGAGGGTTTGAGCAGTTCTTC.

Only a few counts were recorded for this clonotype. The chain employs TRBV7-3 and TRBJ2-1, with 7 bases fitting TRBD1. This CDR3 comprises 16 residues. Looked up from germline, CDR1 is SGHTA and CDR2 is FQGTGA. The V segment lost 5 bases and the J segment 2 bases; nucleotides outside the gene matches: 9. CDR3 DNA: TGTGCCAGCAGCCCCTCGACAGGGAGACCCTACAATGAGCAGTTCTTC. Its protein product is CASSPSTGRPYNEQFF.

The V call is TRBV28, the J call TRBJ1-1; the D gene is possibly TRBD1 (5 bases). The CDR3 runs to 12 residues. The ends were cut back, 10 bases at V and 5 bases at J, with 14 bases in the middle. CDR1 and CDR2 from the germline V gene are MDHEN and SYDVKM. The DNA for the CDR3 is TGTGCCATCTCGGGGCGTCGGACTGAAGCTTTCTTT. This gives the protein CAISGRRTEAFF. Full variable domain (missing parts from reference TRBV28 and TRBJ1-1): DVKVTQSSRYLVKRTGEKVFLECVQDMDHENMFWYRQDPGLGLRLIYFSYDVKMKEKGDIPEGYSVSREKKERFSLILESASTNQTSMYLCAISGRRTEAFFGQGTRLTVV.

This clonotype was counted only a few times. For the CDR3, the DNA is TGTGCCAGCAGTATACGGGGACTGTACGAGCAGTACTTC. Its translation is CASSIRGLYEQYF. The chain employs TRBV28 and TRBJ2-7; D possibly corresponds to TRBD2 (6 bases). The CDR3 consists of 13 residues. V was cut by 5 bases and J by 4 bases, with 12 bases left in between. Germline assignment: CDR1 MDHEN and CDR2 SYDVKM.

This clonotype appeared once. In DNA form, the CDR3 reads TGTGCCATCAGTGAGTTCAAGGGTCAGGGGGCGAACACTGAAGCTTTCTTT. Translating gives CAISEFKGQGANTEAFF. The chain carries TRBV10-3 and TRBJ1-1; the match to TRBD1 covers 8 bases. This CDR3 has 17 residues. After removal of 1 base from V and 1 base from J, the junction contained 8 bases not matched to a gene. CDR1 is ENHRY, CDR2 SYGVKD, per germline.

The chain links TRBV20-1 to TRBJ2-1; 10 bases match TRBD2. Germline trimming cut 0 bases from V and 12 bases from J; bases unmatched to any gene: 11. Germline V CDR1 and CDR2: DFQATT, SNEGSKA (reference sequence). CDR3 size: 15 residues. The DNA for the CDR3 is TGCAGTGCTAGAGATCCAGCGGGGGGGTCCGAGGGGCAGTTCTTC. Its translation is CSARDPAGGSEGQFF.

The rearrangement links TRBV5-4 to TRBJ2-7; D is perhaps TRBD1 or TRBD2 (6 bases each). Germline V CDR1 and CDR2: SGHNT, YYREEE (reference sequence). CDR3 size: 13 residues. The V end lost 3 bases, the J end lost 3 bases, and 10 bases lay between the germline ends. This chain's CDR3 is CASSWGAGYEQYV. The CDR3 coding sequence is TGTGCCAGCAGCTGGGGGGCAGGCTACGAGCAGTACGTC.

The table lists this clonotype with a few counts. The chain joins TRBV11-2 to TRBJ2-2; D possibly corresponds to TRBD1 (5 bases). Trimming cost V 0 bases and J 3 bases, with 17 bases left between them. Germline CDR1 SGHAT, CDR2 FQNNGV. This CDR3 is built from 18 residues. DNA of the CDR3: TGTGCCAGCAGCTTAGATCATCTCAGGGAACGGTACACCGGGGAGCTGTTTTTT. Translated, it gives CASSLDHLRERYTGELFF.

This clonotype was detected ten times or more. The V and J genes are TRBV5-6 and TRBJ2-5; unclear D gene. Per germline, CDR1 SGHDT and CDR2 YYEEEE. The CDR3 is made up of 13 amino acids. The V end was cut by 2 bases, the J end by 1 base, with 6 bases between. The CDR3 protein is CASSLVSQETQYF. The CDR3 coding sequence is TGTGCCAGCAGCTTAGTCAGCCAAGAGACCCAGTACTTC.

This clonotype was seen a few times. V and J are TRBV5-1 and TRBJ2-3; 9 nucleotides align to TRBD2. Losses at the gene ends were 0 bases for V and 4 bases for J; bases not matched to a gene: 6. There are 16 residues in the CDR3. Per the germline V gene, CDR1 is SGHRS and CDR2 is YFSETQ. The CDR3 here is CASSLVGLASADTQYF. The CDR3 nucleotides read TGCGCCAGCAGCTTGGTAGGACTAGCGTCGGCAGATACGCAGTATTTT.

This clonotype was recorded at least ten times. CDR3 bases: TGCAGCGCTCAGGATCCATATTCCTACAATGAGCAGTTCTTC. Protein sequence: CSAQDPYSYNEQFF. The chain carries TRBV20-1 and TRBJ2-1; D is unclear. CDR3 length equals 14 residues. In germline, CDR1 is DFQATT, CDR2 SNEGSKA (reference sequence).

The gene calls are TRBV5-1 and TRBJ2-4; 8 bases are a match to TRBD2. J was trimmed by 5 bases and V by 0 bases; bases with no gene match: 10. This CDR3 comprises 17 residues. Per germline, CDR1 SGHRS and CDR2 YFSETQ. The CDR3 bases are TGCGCCAGCAGCTTGGTATTCGTGGCGGGGGGCCAAAACATTCAGTACTTC. It codes for CASSLVFVAGGQNIQYF.

The chain combines TRBV4-1 with TRBJ2-7; TRBD1 agrees at 8 bases. J was trimmed by 0 bases and V by 3 bases; bases with no gene match: 4. Germline assignment: CDR1 MGHRA and CDR2 YSYEKL. The CDR3 extends over 15 amino acids. The CDR3, as DNA: TGCGCCAGCAGCCAGTACACAGGGGGCTCCTACGAGCAGTACGTC. Translation: CASSQYTGGSYEQYV.

The sample holds a few counts of this clonotype. The chain carries TRBV20-1 and TRBJ2-1; 9 bases fit TRBD2. CDR1 DFQATT and CDR2 SNEGSKA come from the germline V gene (reference sequence). There are 14 residues in the CDR3. V lost 4 bases to trimming and J lost 8 bases; unmatched junction nucleotides: 9. DNA for the CDR3: TGCAGTGCTATGGCTAGCGGGACGGCGGATGAGCAGTTCTTC. Translation gives CSAMASGTADEQFF.

The CDR3 reads CASGPRVLGPYNEQFF. The CDR3 DNA reads TGTGCCAGCGGCCCCAGGGTACTCGGCCCCTACAATGAGCAGTTCTTC. The chain carries TRBV5-6 and TRBJ2-1; tentatively, D is TRBD1 (5 bases). Germline assignment: CDR1 SGHDT and CDR2 YYEEEE. V lost 7 bases and J lost 2, with 19 bases in between. The CDR3 has 16 amino acids. Full variable domain (missing parts from reference TRBV5-6 and TRBJ2-1): DAGVTQSPTHLIKTRGQQVTLRCSPKSGHDTVSWYQQALGQGPQFIFQYYEEEERQRGNFPDRFSGHQFPNYSSELNVNALLLGDSALYLCASGPRVLGPYNEQFFGPGTRLTVL.

The gene calls are TRBV7-3 and TRBJ2-2, with 7 bases matching TRBD1. The CDR3 spans 21 residues. Looked up from germline, CDR1 is SGHTA and CDR2 is FQGTGA. The ends lost 1 base at V and 0 bases at J; junction bases unmatched: 17. CDR3 amino acids: CASSLITGEILLYANTGELFF. CDR3 coding DNA: TGTGCCAGCAGCTTAATAACAGGGGAGATTCTCTTATACGCGAACACCGGGGAGCTGTTTTTT.